Presented here are 22 T cell receptor beta chains from one specimen sequenced in a study of CD8+CD57+ T cells in acquired aplastic anemia. TCR beta VDJ combinations and CDR3 sequences were profiled from genomic DNA. MiXCR, run by TCRdb on the reads, gives a single entry per CDR3 protein. The sample includes under 250,000 distinct CDR3 sequences, about 44% seen only once; the top ten take about 7.8%. Flow cytometry had shown expanded CD8+CD57+ cells in the patients chosen for sequencing. Sample: sorted CD4+, CD8+, or CD8+CD57+ T cells (not recorded which) from PBMCs. The origin of the receptors is a human donor with aplastic anemia.

In its sample, this clonotype was seen many times. The V call is TRBV7-9, the J call TRBJ2-1; D call uncertain. With 7 bases removed from V and 0 bases from J, the gap between germline ends came to 19 bases. This CDR3 region has 17 residues. Germline loops: CDR1 SEHNR, CDR2 FQNEAQ (reference sequence). CDR3 nucleotides: TGTGCCAGCACCAAATTGCAACATAGGAGCTCCTACAATGAGCAGTTCTTC. Protein sequence: CASTKLQHRSSYNEQFF.

This clonotype was counted ten times or more. The chain employs TRBV5-5 and TRBJ1-1, with 10 bases that match TRBD1. Per germline, CDR1 SGHKS and CDR2 YYEKEE (reference sequence). There are 16 residues in the CDR3. After removal of 4 bases from V and 1 base from J, the junction contained 7 bases not matched to a gene. The CDR3 nucleotides are TGTGCCAGCAGCGTCGGGACAGGGGATGGGAACACTGAAGCTTTCTTT. Translating gives CASSVGTGDGNTEAFF.

The J gene is TRBJ1-5, the V gene TRBV20-1; no definite D call. V was shortened by 5 bases and J by 0 bases, with 5 bases between the two germline ends. CDR3 length: 12 amino acids. Germline loops: CDR1 DFQATT, CDR2 SNEGSKA (reference sequence). CDR3 DNA sequence: TGCAGTGCTCTGAGTAGCAATCAGCCCCAGCATTTT. Amino acids: CSALSSNQPQHF.

The chain recombines TRBV19 with TRBJ1-1, with 8 bases that match TRBD1. The V gene end was trimmed by 5 bases and the J gene end by 1 base; junction bases not matched to a gene: 6. Germline CDR1 is LNHDA and CDR2 is SQIVND (reference sequence). The length of the CDR3 is 15 residues. The CDR3 spells CASSDPGTGNTEAFF. In nucleotides, the CDR3 is TGTGCCAGTAGTGACCCCGGGACAGGGAACACTGAAGCTTTCTTT.

The gene calls are TRBV20-1 and TRBJ2-3; D may be TRBD1 (5 bases). Trimming removed 3 bases at V and 0 bases at J, with 10 bases between. The CDR3 totals 14 residues. Germline CDR1 is DFQATT and CDR2 is SNEGSKA (reference sequence). The CDR3 bases are TGCAGTGCTAGTGCCAGGGCCAGCACAGATACGCAGTATTTT. Translation: CSASARASTDTQYF.

The chain's CDR3 is CASSDSTGELFF. The CDR3 DNA sequence: TGTGCCAGCAGTGACTCGACTGGGGAGCTGTTTTTT. The chain employs TRBV6-4 and TRBJ2-2; D is uncertain. Germline CDR1 MRHNA, CDR2 SNTAGT. Trimming pared 0 bases from V and 8 bases from J, leaving 4 bases between. The CDR3 runs to 12 residues.

The chain has TRBV25-1 and TRBJ1-6; tentative D call: TRBD1 (5 bases). The germline V gene encodes CDR1 MGHDK and CDR2 SYGVNS. The CDR3 covers 14 residues. Trimming removed 8 bases at V and 10 bases at J, with 18 bases between. CDR3 sequence (DNA): TGTGCCAGCTTAGGATCCCCAGGGCGATCACCCCTCCACTTT. Translation: CASLGSPGRSPLHF.

This clonotype showed up many times. The CDR3 coding sequence is TGTGCCAGCAGCGCCTCACCTCGGGGGGGCACCGGGGAGCTGTTTTTT. This translates into CASSASPRGGTGELFF. V gene TRBV9 combines with J gene TRBJ2-2; 8 bases line up with TRBD2. The V gene's germline CDR1 is SGDLS and CDR2 YYNGEE. The V segment lost 3 bases and the J segment 4 bases; nucleotides outside the gene matches: 8. The CDR3 extends over 16 amino acids.

The rearrangement uses TRBV19 and TRBJ2-7; 10 nucleotides agree with TRBD2. Trimming at V came to 5 bases and at J to 2 bases, leaving 3 bases not matched to a gene. CDR1 and CDR2 from the germline V gene are LNHDA and SQIVND (reference sequence). The CDR3 extends over 14 amino acids. The DNA for the CDR3 is TGTGCCAGTAGTTTCACTAGCGGGACCTACGAGCAGTACTTC. This codes for CASSFTSGTYEQYF.

This chain links TRBV20-1 with TRBJ1-1; possibly TRBD1 for D (6 bases). Trimming cost V 3 bases and J 3 bases, with 20 bases left between them. Per the germline V gene, CDR1 is DFQATT and CDR2 is SNEGSKA (reference sequence). The CDR3 extends over 16 amino acids. CDR3 DNA sequence: TGCAGTGCTAGCAGGGTAGCCAGGGGAGGGGACACTGAAGCTTTCTTT. It codes for CSASRVARGGDTEAFF.

Comment on this clonotype: This could be a read error, since a much larger clone is one nucleotide away. The J gene is TRBJ2-2, the V gene TRBV12-3 or TRBV12-4, with a tentative D call TRBD1 (6 bases). The germline V and J ends were trimmed by 6 bases and 4 bases, with 15 bases remaining between them. The CDR3 runs to 15 residues. As DNA, the CDR3 is TGTGCCAGCAGCCCGTCCCGGGACATCACCGGGGAGCTGTTTTTT. Translated, it gives CASSPSRDITGELFF.

Ten or more counts support this clonotype. The chain is built from TRBV13 and TRBJ2-1; no clear D. This CDR3 has 13 residues. V lost 3 bases, J lost 5 bases, and 8 bases lay in between. CDR1 PRHDT and CDR2 FYEKMQ come from the germline V gene (reference sequence). CDR3 sequence: CASSFPGDNEQFF. The CDR3 DNA reads as TGTGCCAGCAGCTTCCCCGGAGACAATGAGCAGTTCTTC.

The chain employs TRBV5-1 and TRBJ2-7; tentatively, D is TRBD2 (6 bases). V was trimmed by 1 base and J by 9 bases, leaving 20 bases between them. The CDR3 extends over 15 amino acids. Germline V CDR1 and CDR2: SGHRS, YFSETQ. The CDR3 DNA sequence: TGCGCCAGCAGCTTGACGGGACTCAAAGAAGCGGCGCAGTACTTC. It translates to CASSLTGLKEAAQYF.

The chain combines TRBV19 with TRBJ1-1, with D perhaps TRBD1 (5 bases). V was shortened by 9 bases and J by 7 bases, with 15 bases between the two germline ends. The CDR3 totals 12 residues. Germline CDR1 and CDR2: LNHDA and SQIVND (reference sequence). Here the CDR3 reads CASSERQLEAFF. The CDR3 bases are TGTGCCAGCAGCGAGAGACAGCTTGAAGCTTTCTTT.

With regard to this clonotype: The missing conserved phenylalanine or tryptophan at the end of this CDR3 makes a read error likely. The chain couples TRBV5-5 to TRBJ2-7, with 8 bases lining up with TRBD1. Germline loops: CDR1 SGHKS, CDR2 YYEKEE (reference sequence). V lost 2 bases and J lost 3; bases outside the gene matches: 7. The length of the CDR3 is 15 residues. The CDR3 protein is CASSLRGTGFYEQYL. The CDR3 DNA is TGTGCCAGCAGCTTAAGGGGGACAGGCTTCTACGAGCAGTACCTC.

The rearrangement joins TRBV25-1 to TRBJ2-7; D is perhaps TRBD1 (6 bases). This CDR3 spans 17 amino acids. V lost 5 bases to trimming and J lost 0 bases, with 20 bases between them. Germline assignment: CDR1 MGHDK and CDR2 SYGVNS. CDR3 bases: TGTGCCAGCAGTTTCCTGACAGGAGAAGATATCTCCTACGAGCAGTACTTC. This codes for CASSFLTGEDISYEQYF.

The J gene is TRBJ2-1, the V gene TRBV20-1; D is ambiguous. Germline CDR1 and CDR2: DFQATT and SNEGSKA (reference sequence). CDR3 size: 13 residues. CDR3 residues: CSPSGGTYNEQFF. CDR3 bases: TGCAGCCCTTCTGGTGGAACCTACAATGAGCAGTTCTTC.

The chain carries TRBV9 and TRBJ1-5, with D uncertain. V lost 5 bases, J lost 14 bases, and 14 bases lay in between. The CDR3 length is 11 residues. Germline CDR1 is SGDLS and CDR2 is YYNGEE. CDR3 protein: CASSFHDKKHF. CDR3 in DNA: TGTGCCAGCAGTTTCCATGACAAGAAGCATTTT.

Many counts were recorded for this clonotype. The chain combines TRBV6-1 with TRBJ2-1; D possibly corresponds to TRBD2 (6 bases). The V gene's germline CDR1 is MNHNS and CDR2 SASEGT. V dropped 4 bases and J dropped 5 bases, with 18 bases sitting between them. This CDR3 is 16 amino acids long. Here the CDR3 DNA reads TGTGCCAGCAGTGTTCGAGGGGCTAGCGCGAACAATGAGCAGTTCTTC. Its protein product is CASSVRGASANNEQFF.

A word on this clonotype: A junction boundary mismatches the germline segment, possibly from a read error. The rearrangement uses TRBV7-2 and TRBJ1-1; TRBD1 matches at 8 bases. The CDR3 spans 18 residues. Germline V gene data show CDR1 as SGHTA and CDR2 as FQGNSA. CDR3 sequence (DNA): TGTGCCAGCAGCTTAGAAAGACAGGGGTTGAGCATGAACACTGAAGCTTCCTTT. Encoded protein: CASSLERQGLSMNTEASF.

This chain uses TRBV6-4 with TRBJ1-6; D gene uncertain. The germline CDR1 and CDR2 sequences are MRHNA and SNTAGT. This CDR3 has 13 residues. V was trimmed by 3 bases and J by 6 bases, leaving 6 bases between them. The CDR3 here is CASSENSNSPLHF. DNA for the CDR3: TGTGCCAGCAGTGAGAACAGTAATTCACCCCTCCACTTT.

In this sample, this clonotype turned up many times. V and J are TRBV7-9 and TRBJ1-2; TRBD1 is a possible D gene (5 bases). Deletions cut 4 bases from V and 1 base from J, with 19 bases between. The V gene's germline CDR1 is SEHNR and CDR2 FQNEAQ (reference sequence). This CDR3 is built from 17 residues. CDR3: CASSSDLNRDHNYGYTF. CDR3 DNA: TGTGCCAGCAGCTCGGACCTTAATCGGGACCATAACTATGGCTACACCTTC.